This entry lists 27 T cell receptor beta chains sequenced from one sample in a study of blood T cell repertoires in COVID-19. The data were produced by immunoSEQ multiplex PCR, yet TCRdb's version contains in-frame clones alone and is incomplete. The sample contains about 210,000 clones, around 89% of which appear only once. The sample was PBMCs or T cells enriched from blood (not recorded which). The receptor source for this set is a man younger than 45 who had recovered from COVID-19.

This clone was counted a single time. This chain links TRBV7-2 with TRBJ2-7, with a possible D match to TRBD1 (5 bases). Trimming pared 5 bases from V and 3 bases from J, leaving 8 bases between. CDR1 and CDR2 (germline): SGHTA, FQGNSA. This CDR3 has 12 amino acids. The CDR3 DNA sequence: TGTGCCAGCAGCGCCCAGGGCTACGAGCAGTACTTC. Translating gives CASSAQGYEQYF.

The chain links TRBV28 to TRBJ1-6; TRBD1 might be the D (6 bases). Trimming removed 5 bases from V and 7 bases from J, with 15 bases in between. The length of the CDR3 is 15 residues. Per germline, CDR1 MDHEN and CDR2 SYDVKM. CDR3 nucleotides: TGTGCCAGCAGTCTAACCACAGGGACAAATTCACCCCTCCACTTT. It specifies CASSLTTGTNSPLHF.

The chain is built from TRBV5-1 and TRBJ2-7; D is uncertain. The CDR3 loop spans 16 amino acids. Trimming shortened V by 0 bases and J by 1 base, and 14 bases separated the two germline ends. Germline assignment: CDR1 SGHRS and CDR2 YFSETQ. The CDR3 is CASSLEPIDSSYEQYF. In DNA, the CDR3 is TGCGCCAGCAGCTTGGAGCCCATCGACTCTTCCTACGAGCAGTACTTC.

The chain recombines TRBV14 with TRBJ1-1, with 9 bases aligning to TRBD1. Germline V gene lookup returns CDR1 SGHDN and CDR2 FVKESK. The trim removed 4 bases at V and 7 bases at J, leaving 4 bases unmatched. The CDR3 covers 13 residues. The CDR3 region is CASSLTTGGEAFF. For the CDR3, the DNA is TGTGCCAGCAGCCTGACGACAGGGGGTGAAGCTTTCTTT.

V gene TRBV19 combines with J gene TRBJ2-7, with a tentative D call TRBD1 (6 bases). Germline assignment: CDR1 LNHDA and CDR2 SQIVND (reference sequence). Trimming cost V 5 bases and J 5 bases, with 22 bases left between them. This CDR3 has 16 amino acids. Written as DNA, the CDR3 is TGTGCCAGTAGTCCACCCCTACTAGTAGGGGGTAACGAGCAGTACTTC. Protein: CASSPPLLVGGNEQYF.

J is TRBJ1-5 and V is TRBV13; 9 bases agree with TRBD1. Germline trimming cut 4 bases from V and 4 bases from J; bases unmatched to any gene: 2. Per the germline V gene, CDR1 is PRHDT and CDR2 is FYEKMQ (reference sequence). The CDR3 spans 14 residues. CDR3 region: CASSSGTGNQPQHF. CDR3 nucleotides: TGTGCCAGCAGCTCCGGGACAGGGAATCAGCCCCAGCATTTT.

The V call is TRBV5-1, the J call TRBJ2-1, with no clear D. V was cut by 0 bases and J by 0 bases, with 10 bases left in between. The germline gives CDR1 SGHRS, CDR2 YFSETQ. The CDR3 length is 16 residues. CDR3 amino acids: CASSLVGLSSYNEQFF. CDR3 nucleotides: TGCGCCAGCAGCTTGGTGGGCCTAAGCTCCTACAATGAGCAGTTCTTC.

The chain is built from TRBV11-2 and TRBJ2-7, with 9 bases lining up with TRBD2. Trimming at V came to 5 bases and at J to 2 bases, leaving 7 bases not matched to a gene. The CDR3 is 15 amino acids. The V gene's germline CDR1 is SGHAT and CDR2 FQNNGV. This chain's CDR3 is CASSPTSGGTYEQYF. The DNA of the CDR3 is TGTGCCAGCAGCCCAACGAGCGGGGGGACCTACGAGCAGTACTTC.

The CDR3 DNA is TGTGCCAGCGGGGGAATCAGACAGGACGTAAATAGCAATCAGCCCCAGCATTTT. Protein: CASGGIRQDVNSNQPQHF. The V gene is TRBV28, the J gene TRBJ1-5, with a tentative D call TRBD1 (6 bases). CDR1 MDHEN and CDR2 SYDVKM come from the germline V gene. V lost 8 bases to trimming and J lost 0 bases, with 23 bases between them. The CDR3 length is 18 residues.

J is TRBJ2-2 and V is TRBV15, with 10 bases lining up with TRBD2. Germline lookup yields CDR1 LNHNV and CDR2 YYDKDF (reference sequence). The V and J ends lost 1 base and 4 bases, in that order; junction bases with no gene match: 9. CDR3 length: 18 amino acids. The CDR3 here is CATSRGSGRPRGTGELFF. The CDR3 DNA reads as TGTGCCACCAGCAGAGGTAGCGGGAGGCCTCGAGGCACCGGGGAGCTGTTTTTT.

The chain uses TRBV13 and TRBJ1-3; the match to TRBD1 covers 9 bases. The ends lost 4 bases at V and 4 bases at J; junction bases unmatched: 11. Germline V gene lookup returns CDR1 PRHDT and CDR2 FYEKMQ (reference sequence). The CDR3 totals 17 residues. CDR3 in amino acids: CASSSGPGQGLGNTIYF. In nucleotides, the CDR3 is TGTGCCAGCAGCTCGGGACCGGGACAGGGCCTGGGAAACACCATATATTTT.

The CDR3 DNA follows: TGTGCCAGCAGCTTACGACAGGGGGCGAAAGAGCAGTACTTC. Translated, it gives CASSLRQGAKEQYF. The chain has TRBV7-9 and TRBJ2-7; 10 nucleotides align to TRBD1. The CDR3 is 14 residues long. CDR1 and CDR2 (germline): SEHNR, FQNEAQ (reference sequence). J gave up 7 bases and V 2 bases, and 5 bases lay outside the gene matches.

The CDR3 DNA sequence: TGTGCCAGCAGCCGGACTAGCGGGCAAGAGACCCAGTACTTC. Its protein product is CASSRTSGQETQYF. The V gene is TRBV7-9, the J gene TRBJ2-5; TRBD2 matches 11 bases. The CDR3 sequence is 14 residues long. J lost 2 bases, V lost 5 bases, and 1 base had no gene match. Looked up from germline, CDR1 is SEHNR and CDR2 is FQNEAQ (reference sequence). The full variable domain, completed using reference TRBV7-9 and TRBJ2-5, is DTGVSQNPRHKITKRGQNVTFRCDPISEHNRLYWYRQTLGQGPEFLTYFQNEAQLEKSRLLSDRFSAERPKGSFSTLEIQRTEQGDSAMYLCASSRTSGQETQYFGPGTRLLVL.

V is TRBV7-9 and J is TRBJ1-4; 9 bases fit TRBD1. Germline loops: CDR1 SEHNR, CDR2 FQNEAQ (reference sequence). This CDR3 comprises 15 residues. Losses at the gene ends were 3 bases for V and 7 bases for J; bases not matched to a gene: 6. CDR3 in DNA: TGTGCCAGCAGCTTTTCTGGGACAGGGAGTGAAAAACTGTTTTTT. It is translated as CASSFSGTGSEKLFF. Full variable domain (outside the CDR3, taken from reference TRBV7-9 and TRBJ1-4): DTGVSQNPRHKITKRGQNVTFRCDPISEHNRLYWYRQTLGQGPEFLTYFQNEAQLEKSRLLSDRFSAERPKGSFSTLEIQRTEQGDSAMYLCASSFSGTGSEKLFFGSGTQLSVL.

The gene calls are TRBV9 and TRBJ2-4; 9 bases are shared with TRBD1. The length of the CDR3 is 15 residues. Germline CDR1 SGDLS, CDR2 YYNGEE. J lost 10 bases, V lost 0 bases, and 8 bases had no gene match. CDR3 residues: CASSVVGQGTGIQYF. In nucleotides, the CDR3 is TGTGCCAGCAGCGTAGTTGGACAGGGGACGGGGATTCAGTACTTC.

V and J are TRBV9 and TRBJ2-1; 7 bases align to TRBD2. The CDR3 has 12 amino acids. The junction had 6 bases not matched to a gene; V was cut back by 4 bases and J by 11 bases. Germline V lookup: CDR1 SGDLS, CDR2 YYNGEE. The CDR3 protein is CASSPGGPQQFF. The CDR3 DNA sequence: TGTGCCAGCAGCCCGGGGGGTCCCCAGCAGTTCTTC.

The gene calls are TRBV19 and TRBJ1-5; D gene uncertain. In germline, CDR1 is LNHDA, CDR2 SQIVND (reference sequence). Deletions cut 3 bases from V and 0 bases from J, with 12 bases between. The CDR3 spans 16 residues. The CDR3 sequence is CASSISGGYSNQPQHF. CDR3 nucleotides: TGTGCCAGTAGTATTAGCGGCGGTTATAGCAATCAGCCCCAGCATTTT.

The rearrangement links TRBV2 to TRBJ2-1, with 10 bases that match TRBD2. The CDR3 has 15 residues. V lost 4 bases and J lost 4; bases outside the gene matches: 4. Germline V gene sequence: CDR1 SNHLY, CDR2 FYNNEI. The CDR3 DNA is TGTGCCAGCAGTGCAGTTAGCGGGAGGTACAATGAGCAGTTCTTC. Its protein is CASSAVSGRYNEQFF.

The genes are TRBV15 and TRBJ2-3, with a possible D match to TRBD2 (6 bases). CDR3 length: 15 amino acids. Per germline, CDR1 LNHNV and CDR2 YYDKDF (reference sequence). V dropped 3 bases and J dropped 3 bases, with 13 bases sitting between them. Here the CDR3 DNA reads TGTGCCACCAGCAGCCAGAGAGGGAGGACAGATACGCAGTATTTT. The encoded protein is CATSSQRGRTDTQYF. Combining the CDR3 with reference TRBV15 and TRBJ2-3 gives the whole variable domain DAMVIQNPRYQVTQFGKPVTLSCSQTLNHNVMYWYQQKSSQAPKLLFHYYDKDFNNEADTPDNFQSRRPNTSFCFLDIRSPGLGDTAMYLCATSSQRGRTDTQYFGPGTRLTVL.

The rearrangement uses TRBV4-1 and TRBJ1-6; 11 bases line up with TRBD1. CDR1 and CDR2 (germline): MGHRA, YSYEKL. The V segment lost 0 bases and the J segment 8 bases; nucleotides outside the gene matches: 6. The CDR3 length is 17 residues. The CDR3 DNA reads TGCGCCAGCAGCCAAGACATAAGGACAGGGGGCGATTCACCCCTCCACTTT. Amino acid sequence: CASSQDIRTGGDSPLHF.

The V and J genes are TRBV29-1 and TRBJ1-1, with no clear D. Germline assignment: CDR1 SQVTM and CDR2 ANQGSEA. The V and J ends lost 0 bases and 7 bases respectively, with 3 bases between them. This CDR3 region has 10 residues. CDR3 nucleotides: TGCAGCGTTGAAGACGGTGAAGCTTTCTTT. Protein sequence: CSVEDGEAFF.

V usage is TRBV6-5 and J usage is TRBJ2-7; TRBD2 matches 10 bases. Germline V gene data show CDR1 as MNHEY and CDR2 as SVGAGI. This CDR3 has 14 residues. The junction had 5 bases not matched to a gene; V was cut back by 7 bases and J by 2 bases. CDR3 amino acids: CASMLTSGTYEQYF. CDR3 sequence (DNA): TGTGCCAGCATGCTTACTAGCGGGACCTACGAGCAGTACTTC.

The genes are TRBV24-1 and TRBJ1-5; TRBD1 agrees at 10 bases. Germline V gene data show CDR1 as KGHDR and CDR2 as SFDVKD. The ends lost 2 bases at V and 3 bases at J; junction bases unmatched: 9. This CDR3 is built from 18 residues. The CDR3 protein is CATSDSGTGVGNNQPQHF. In nucleotides, the CDR3 is TGTGCCACCAGTGATTCCGGGACAGGGGTTGGGAACAATCAGCCCCAGCATTTT.

The rearrangement uses TRBV12-5 and TRBJ2-1; 9 nucleotides align to TRBD2. Germline CDR1 reads LGHNT; CDR2 reads FRNRAP. Germline trimming cut 7 bases from V and 7 bases from J; bases unmatched to any gene: 8. The CDR3 is 14 residues long. Here the CDR3 reads CASEAGGISNEQFF. The CDR3 DNA reads TGTGCTAGTGAGGCGGGAGGGATCTCTAATGAGCAGTTCTTC.

The chain employs TRBV5-1 and TRBJ1-2; 9 nucleotides agree with TRBD1. This CDR3 has 14 amino acids. The germline V gene has CDR1 SGHRS and CDR2 YFSETQ. The J segment lost 8 bases and the V segment lost 0 bases, leaving 5 bases of the junction unmatched. Here the CDR3 DNA reads TGCGCCAGCAGCTTGGGGGGACAGGGCGGCGGCTACACCTTC. It translates to CASSLGGQGGGYTF.

The chain joins TRBV5-1 to TRBJ2-1, with 15 bases identical to TRBD2. This CDR3 has 17 residues. With 3 bases clipped from V and 5 bases from J, the junction kept 6 bases outside the gene matches. The V gene's germline CDR1 is SGHRS and CDR2 YFSETQ. The CDR3 protein is CASSSTGLAGGHNEQFF. The CDR3, as DNA: TGCGCCAGCAGCTCCACGGGACTAGCGGGAGGCCACAATGAGCAGTTCTTC.

The V and J genes are TRBV9 and TRBJ1-1; maybe TRBD1 (6 bases). The CDR3 is 16 residues long. Trimming shortened V by 3 bases and J by 2 bases, and 17 bases separated the two germline ends. The V gene's germline CDR1 is SGDLS and CDR2 YYNGEE. CDR3 in DNA: TGTGCCAGCAGCGCCCCCCTCACAGGGAATAACACTGAAGCTTTCTTT. Translated, it gives CASSAPLTGNNTEAFF.